This paragraph covers one TCR beta chain sequence. The antigen is not known. This specimen belongs to a study of monozygotic twins with inflammatory bowel disease. TCRdb reprocessed the 5' RACE reads; each CDR3 protein has one entry and no DNA is given. The sample shows around 400,000 distinct CDR3 sequences, and under 3% sits with its ten largest clones. This CDR3 contains 14 residues. The germline CDR1 and CDR2 sequences are SEHNR and FQNEAQ (reference sequence). General study findings and limits: Lower sharing of clonotypes with other individuals was seen in IBD patients than in healthy twins. This was most marked in patients showing signs of disease activity.

The specimen sequenced was blood. The chain recombines TRBV7-9 with TRBJ1-1; the D call of TRBD1 rests on TCRdb alone, since no DNA is present to check it. This TCR was recovered from a human donor with ulcerative colitis or Crohn's disease, or a healthy co-twin of an affected twin (not recorded which). CDR3: CASIGTGLNTEAFF.